Listed below are T cell receptor beta chains from one sample, sequenced in a study of OX40 agonist ivuxolimab in advanced cancers. Produced via immunoSEQ multiplex PCR; TCRdb's table is partial and in-frame only. The data show tens of thousands of clones, around 89% seen once. The material was CD4+ or CD8+ T cells sorted from blood, obtained in a trial of the OX40 agonist ivuxolimab. These receptors came from an adult with an advanced solid tumor such as melanoma, head and neck, liver or kidney cancer. Both conserved end residues are part of each CDR3. D genes are given only for firm matches. The size field is filled for only some rows; it gives once, few, many or a size class.

NA	TRBV11-3	NA	TRBJ1-5	TGTGCCAGCAGGGCGGGCACGGGGCAGCCCCAGCATTTT	CASRAGTGQPQHF
NA	TRBV4-2	NA	TRBJ1-1	TGTGCCAGCAGCCAAGATCTACTGAACACTGAAGCTTTCTTT	CASSQDLLNTEAFF
NA	TRBV6-5	TRBD1	TRBJ1-6	TGTGCCAGCAGTGGCAGACAGGGGTATAATTCACCCCTCCACTTT	CASSGRQGYNSPLHF
NA	TRBV7-2	TRBD1	TRBJ2-7	TGTGCCAGCAGCTCATACGTGGGGACAGGGGTCACCGAGCAGTACTTC	CASSSYVGTGVTEQYF
few	TRBV5-5	NA	TRBJ2-7	TGTGCCAGCAGCTTCGCTCCGGACACAACCTTAAACGAGCAGTACTTC	CASSFAPDTTLNEQYF
NA	TRBV29-1	NA	TRBJ2-3	TGCAGCGTTGTAGCGCATCGCACAGATACGCAGTATTTT	CSVVAHRTDTQYF
NA	TRBV4-2	NA	TRBJ2-6	TGTGCCAGCAGCCAAAAACAGGGACTCTTCTCTGGGGCCAACGTCCTGACTTTC	CASSQKQGLFSGANVLTF
NA	TRBV5-8	NA	TRBJ2-2	TGTGCCAGCAGCTTGTATACCGGGGAGCTGTTTTTT	CASSLYTGELFF
once	TRBV5-4	NA	TRBJ2-7	TGTGCCAGCAGCTTGGAGCCCACCTCCTACGAGCAGTACTTC	CASSLEPTSYEQYF
NA	TRBV18	NA	TRBJ2-7	TGTGCCAGCTCACCCCCCTGGGGCGCCTACGAGCAGTACTTC	CASSPPWGAYEQYF
once	TRBV28	TRBD1	TRBJ2-5	TGTGCCAGCAGCCCACTCGACAGGGAAGAGACCCAGTACTTC	CASSPLDREETQYF